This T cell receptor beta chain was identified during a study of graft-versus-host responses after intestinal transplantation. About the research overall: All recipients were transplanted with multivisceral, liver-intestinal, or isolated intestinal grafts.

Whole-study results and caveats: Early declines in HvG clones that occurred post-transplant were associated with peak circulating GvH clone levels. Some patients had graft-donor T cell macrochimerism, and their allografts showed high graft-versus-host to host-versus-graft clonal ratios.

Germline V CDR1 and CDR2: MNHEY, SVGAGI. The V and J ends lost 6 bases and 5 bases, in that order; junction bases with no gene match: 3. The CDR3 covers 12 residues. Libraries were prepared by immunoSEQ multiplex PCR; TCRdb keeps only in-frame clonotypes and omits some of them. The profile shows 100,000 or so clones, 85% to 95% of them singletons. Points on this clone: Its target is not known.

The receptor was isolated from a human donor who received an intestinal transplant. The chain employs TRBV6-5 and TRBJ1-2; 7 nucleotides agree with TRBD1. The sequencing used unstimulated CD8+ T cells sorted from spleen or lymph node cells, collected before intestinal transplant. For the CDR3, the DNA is TGTGCCAGCAGGACAGGGACGTATGGCTACACCTTC. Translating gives CASRTGTYGYTF.